The 18 T cell receptor beta chains reported below all come from one sample, sequenced in a study of blood T cell repertoires in COVID-19. Assay used: immunoSEQ multiplex PCR; TCRdb lists only in-frame clones, some missing. The sample lists hundreds of thousands of clones, 90% to 95% seen once, with less than 3.5% in the top ten. The specimen sequenced was peripheral blood. These receptors were collected from a woman aged 18-35 years who had recovered from COVID-19.

V is TRBV6-4 and J is TRBJ2-1; 13 bases map to TRBD2. The CDR3 totals 15 residues. V lost 2 bases to trimming and J lost 7 bases; unmatched junction nucleotides: 2. The germline gives CDR1 MRHNA, CDR2 SNTAGT. In DNA, the CDR3 is TGTGCCAGCAGTGACGGGACTAGCGGGGTAAATGAGCAGTTCTTC. It is translated as CASSDGTSGVNEQFF.

The CDR3 loop reads CASSQERGGGGRETDTQYF. CDR3 in DNA: TGCGCCAGCAGCCAAGAAAGGGGAGGCGGGGGACGCGAGACAGATACGCAGTATTTT. The chain joins TRBV4-1 to TRBJ2-3; 7 bases agree with TRBD2. This CDR3 spans 19 amino acids. V was pared by 0 bases and J by 3 bases, with 15 bases of the junction left unmatched. CDR1 is MGHRA and CDR2 is YSYEKL in the germline V gene.

This clone was recorded only once. The chain carries TRBV7-9 and TRBJ2-7; D perhaps matches TRBD2 (6 bases). V lost 6 bases and J 5 bases, leaving 17 bases between the germline ends. The CDR3 extends over 14 amino acids. Germline CDR1 is SEHNR and CDR2 is FQNEAQ (reference sequence). In DNA, the CDR3 is TGTGCCAGCAGTTCCCGGGAGTCCGGCGACGAGCAGTACGTC. Its translation is CASSSRESGDEQYV.

This clone was recorded once. The chain couples TRBV30 to TRBJ2-3; 9 nucleotides match TRBD1. Germline V gene lookup returns CDR1 GTSNPN and CDR2 SVGIG (reference sequence). V lost 4 bases to trimming and J lost 3 bases; unmatched junction nucleotides: 5. The CDR3 extends over 14 amino acids. CDR3 coding DNA: TGTGCCTGGAACAGACAGGGGGGTACAGATACGCAGTATTTT. Its translation: CAWNRQGGTDTQYF.

In its sample, this clone was seen once. The rearrangement uses TRBV27 and TRBJ2-7, with TRBD1 matching over 8 bases. The V segment lost 6 bases and the J segment 1 base; nucleotides outside the gene matches: 2. This CDR3 region has 13 residues. Germline V CDR1 and CDR2: MNHEY, SMNVEV (reference sequence). CDR3 residues: CASRGQESYEQYV. The CDR3 bases are TGTGCCAGCAGGGGACAGGAATCCTACGAGCAGTACGTC.

The V and J genes are TRBV5-4 and TRBJ1-2; 8 positions match TRBD1. The germline V gene has CDR1 SGHNT and CDR2 YYREEE (reference sequence). The CDR3 loop spans 15 amino acids. Trimming removed 1 base from V and 4 bases from J; junction bases left unmatched: 6. The CDR3 coding sequence is TGTGCCAGCAGCTTGACGGACAGGGCCCTCTATGGCTACACCTTC. Encoded protein: CASSLTDRALYGYTF.

This clone was counted once. This rearrangement joins TRBV5-1 to TRBJ2-3, with 9 bases identical to TRBD1. Losses at the gene ends were 0 bases for V and 5 bases for J; bases not matched to a gene: 4. Germline V gives CDR1 SGHRS, CDR2 YFSETQ. The CDR3 covers 15 residues. This CDR3 is CASSLGDRVEDTQYF. CDR3 DNA sequence: TGCGCCAGCAGCTTGGGGGACAGGGTGGAAGATACGCAGTATTTT.

V usage is TRBV21-1 and J usage is TRBJ2-4; the listed D gene, TRBD1, was not tested against the DNA. TRBV21-1 is described as a pseudogene. There are 16 residues in the CDR3. In DNA, the CDR3 is TGTGCCAGCAGCACCACAGGGGGCGCATCCAAAAACATTCAGTACTTC. Its protein product is CASSTTGGASKNIQYF.

The genes are TRBV6-5 and TRBJ2-5, with TRBD1 as a possible D gene (6 bases). V dropped 6 bases and J dropped 1 base, with 9 bases sitting between them. Germline V gene sequence: CDR1 MNHEY, CDR2 SVGAGI. The CDR3 is 13 amino acids. CDR3 region: CASSLGAQETQYF. CDR3 nucleotide sequence: TGTGCCAGCAGCCTGGGGGCCCAAGAGACCCAGTACTTC.

The rearrangement links TRBV6-5 to TRBJ2-1; tentatively, D is TRBD2 (5 bases). There are 14 residues in the CDR3. Germline CDR1 reads MNHEY; CDR2 reads SVGAGI. V was shortened by 2 bases and J by 7 bases, with 12 bases between the two germline ends. The CDR3 region has the DNA TGTGCCAGCAGTTACGACCCGGGAAGGAATGAGCAGTTCTTC. This sequence encodes CASSYDPGRNEQFF.

V is TRBV30 and J is TRBJ1-1; D is perhaps TRBD1 (5 bases). Trimming cost V 4 bases and J 5 bases, with 20 bases left between them. The CDR3 extends over 15 amino acids. Germline V gives CDR1 GTSNPN, CDR2 SVGIG (reference sequence). CDR3 residues: CAWTEMGTAGTEAFF. The DNA of the CDR3 is TGTGCCTGGACTGAGATGGGGACGGCGGGGACTGAAGCTTTCTTT.

The V gene is TRBV29-1, the J gene TRBJ2-5; TRBD2 matches at 9 bases. Germline V lookup: CDR1 SQVTM, CDR2 ANQGSEA. The CDR3 runs 15 residues. V trimming: 0 bases; J trimming: 6 bases; junction bases outside the gene matches: 8. The CDR3 spells CSVEDGGRAEKTQYF. The CDR3 region has the DNA TGCAGCGTTGAAGATGGCGGGAGGGCCGAGAAGACCCAGTACTTC.

J is TRBJ1-1 and V is TRBV9; D remains unclear. Germline CDR1 and CDR2: SGDLS and YYNGEE. The CDR3 loop spans 13 amino acids. The germline V and J ends were trimmed by 0 bases and 2 bases, with 5 bases remaining between them. The CDR3 region is CASSVGDNTEAFF. In DNA form, the CDR3 reads TGTGCCAGCAGCGTAGGCGATAACACTGAAGCTTTCTTT.

The chain carries TRBV6-4 and TRBJ2-1; 11 bases fit TRBD2. This CDR3 comprises 15 residues. V lost 6 bases, J lost 6 bases, and 7 bases stayed unmatched. Germline CDR1 MRHNA, CDR2 SNTAGT. In nucleotides, the CDR3 is TGTGCCAGCAGAGCTACTAGCGGGGGCTTCAATGAGCAGTTCTTC. Encoded protein: CASRATSGGFNEQFF.

J is TRBJ2-5 and V is TRBV3-1 (or the pseudogene TRBV3-2); 9 nucleotides agree with TRBD2. CDR3 size: 19 residues. V gave up 4 bases and J gave up 5 bases; unmatched junction bases: 20. Germline V CDR1 and CDR2: LGHDT, YNNKEL (reference sequence). CDR3 in DNA: TGTGCCAGCAGCCTCCCTGGTGGGCGGGAGGGGTTTACGTGTGAGACCCAGTACTTC. Protein: CASSLPGGREGFTCETQYF.

The chain uses TRBV18 and TRBJ1-4, with 8 bases lining up with TRBD1. The CDR3 loop spans 15 amino acids. Germline values: CDR1 KGHSH, CDR2 LQKENI. With 5 bases clipped from V and 5 bases from J, the junction kept 7 bases outside the gene matches. Here the CDR3 reads CASSASGQANEKLFF. The CDR3 bases are TGTGCCAGCTCAGCCTCGGGACAGGCGAATGAAAAACTGTTTTTT. Complete variable domain (other parts from reference TRBV18 and TRBJ1-4): NAGVMQNPRHLVRRRGQEARLRCSPMKGHSHVYWYRQLPEEGLKFMVYLQKENIIDESGMPKERFSAEFPKEGPSILRIQQVVRGDSAAYFCASSASGQANEKLFFGSGTQLSVL.

This clone was detected once. The genes are TRBV6-5 and TRBJ2-3; 10 nucleotides agree with TRBD2. The V gene's germline CDR1 is MNHEY and CDR2 SVGAGI. The CDR3 spans 15 residues. Trimming cost V 5 bases and J 0 bases; bases outside gene matches: 2. The CDR3 sequence is CASSLAGASTDTQYF. In nucleotides, the CDR3 is TGTGCCAGCAGTCTAGCGGGAGCCAGCACAGATACGCAGTATTTT.

The J gene is TRBJ2-3, the V gene TRBV15; 7 bases are shared with TRBD2. Germline trimming cut 3 bases from V and 4 bases from J; bases unmatched to any gene: 16. The germline CDR1 and CDR2 sequences are LNHNV and YYDKDF (reference sequence). The CDR3 is 18 amino acids. In DNA, the CDR3 is TGTGCCACCAGCAGCTCTGTACTACGGGGGGTTTTGTCAGATACGCAGTATTTT. Amino acid sequence: CATSSSVLRGVLSDTQYF.